The following is a T cell receptor beta chain sequence with its context. This sample was included in a study of blood T cell repertoires in COVID-19. Overall study: Sites in the United States, Italy and Spain provided acute and convalescent COVID-19 samples.

In the authors' methods: Estimation of nucleated cell counts relied on the amplification of reference gene primers. Clones were read by immunoSEQ multiplex PCR, and TCRdb kept only the in-frame ones, dropping some. The DNA was the basis for D and trimming; V, J and clone size are from that table. The data show tens of thousands of clones, 89% seen once. The V and J ends lost 3 bases and 5 bases respectively, with 5 bases between them. CDR1 is KGHSH and CDR2 is LQKENI in the germline V gene. This CDR3 is built from 12 residues. The sequenced sample consisted of peripheral blood. This receptor was obtained from a man aged 50 or older with COVID-19, enrolled during active disease. This chain links TRBV18 with TRBJ1-5; D remains ambiguous. In DNA, the CDR3 is TGTGCCAGCTCACCTCCATATCAGCCCCAGCATTTT. Protein: CASSPPYQPQHF.